The 8 T cell receptor beta chains below come from one sample, sequenced in a study of blood T cells in healthy people across ages. The second PCR ran roughly 6 to 11 cycles with a sample-barcoded 5' primer and J-beta primers. TCRdb reprocessed the 5' RACE reads with MiXCR, giving one entry per CDR3 protein. The sample shows 580,000 or so distinct CDR3 sequences, 47% of them seen only once. Sequencing input: blood. The receptors shown here come from a man older than 75 in good health.

The chain couples TRBV29-1 to TRBJ2-3; TRBD2 might be the D (6 bases). This CDR3 contains 14 residues. Trimming stripped 1 base from V and 5 bases from J, with 13 bases between. Germline CDR1 and CDR2: SQVTM and ANQGSEA. The CDR3: CSVEVSRGLDTQYF. The DNA for the CDR3 is TGCAGCGTTGAAGTCTCGCGGGGATTAGATACGCAGTATTTT.

This chain uses TRBV7-9 with TRBJ1-4; 8 bases fit TRBD1. Germline V lookup: CDR1 SEHNR, CDR2 FQNEAQ (reference sequence). The trim removed 5 bases at V and 3 bases at J, leaving 5 bases unmatched. This CDR3 spans 15 amino acids. CDR3 protein: CASSPRTGPNEKLFF. The CDR3 coding sequence is TGTGCCAGCAGCCCCCGGACAGGGCCTAATGAAAAACTGTTTTTT.

This clonotype was seen once. The germline gene is not matched at one end of the junction; a read error may be the cause. The chain uses TRBV20-1 and TRBJ2-2, with TRBD1 matching over 7 bases. The CDR3 consists of 14 residues. Germline V gene lookup returns CDR1 DFQATT and CDR2 SNEGSKA (reference sequence). The CDR3 spells CSAKQGSNTEELFF. CDR3 bases: TGCAGTGCTAAACAGGGGTCGAACACCGAGGAGCTGTTTTTT.

The chain combines TRBV29-1 with TRBJ2-3; the D gene is possibly TRBD1 (6 bases). Germline loops: CDR1 SQVTM, CDR2 ANQGSEA. Trimming took 5 bases from V and 5 from J, leaving 14 bases between them. There are 13 residues in the CDR3. The CDR3 DNA follows: TGCAGCGTTCCGGGACAAGGGGGAGATACGCAGTATTTT. Translated: CSVPGQGGDTQYF.

This rearrangement joins TRBV20-1 to TRBJ1-2; D not resolved. In germline, CDR1 is DFQATT, CDR2 SNEGSKA (reference sequence). The CDR3 is 11 residues long. V shed 6 bases and J shed 1 base, with 6 bases lying between them. In DNA, the CDR3 is TGCAGTGCCGCAGATAACTATGGCTACACCTTC. Translated, it gives CSAADNYGYTF.

The chain is built from TRBV20-1 and TRBJ2-7; 7 nucleotides agree with TRBD2. The V gene's germline CDR1 is DFQATT and CDR2 SNEGSKA (reference sequence). The CDR3 loop spans 14 amino acids. The V and J ends lost 3 bases and 7 bases, in that order; junction bases with no gene match: 12. CDR3 coding DNA: TGCAGTGCTAGTCGGACCGGGAGGAGTCTTGAGCAGTACTTC. This translates into CSASRTGRSLEQYF.

The V and J genes are TRBV12-3 or TRBV12-4 and TRBJ2-7; D remains ambiguous. This CDR3 is 14 amino acids long. Trimming took off 6 bases at V and 7 bases at J, with 19 bases between the two ends. DNA of the CDR3: TGTGCCAGCAGCCCTGTTCGGGTATACAATGAGCAGTACTTC. It is translated as CASSPVRVYNEQYF.

A word on this clonotype: A clone one base away is much larger, so this may be a read error. The chain uses TRBV7-3 and TRBJ2-1; D unclear. There are 14 residues in the CDR3. Germline V lookup: CDR1 SGHTA, CDR2 FQGTGA. The CDR3 region has the DNA TGTGCCAGCAGCTTAAGTTTAGTCTCCAATGAGCGGTTCTTC. Protein product: CASSLSLVSNERFF.